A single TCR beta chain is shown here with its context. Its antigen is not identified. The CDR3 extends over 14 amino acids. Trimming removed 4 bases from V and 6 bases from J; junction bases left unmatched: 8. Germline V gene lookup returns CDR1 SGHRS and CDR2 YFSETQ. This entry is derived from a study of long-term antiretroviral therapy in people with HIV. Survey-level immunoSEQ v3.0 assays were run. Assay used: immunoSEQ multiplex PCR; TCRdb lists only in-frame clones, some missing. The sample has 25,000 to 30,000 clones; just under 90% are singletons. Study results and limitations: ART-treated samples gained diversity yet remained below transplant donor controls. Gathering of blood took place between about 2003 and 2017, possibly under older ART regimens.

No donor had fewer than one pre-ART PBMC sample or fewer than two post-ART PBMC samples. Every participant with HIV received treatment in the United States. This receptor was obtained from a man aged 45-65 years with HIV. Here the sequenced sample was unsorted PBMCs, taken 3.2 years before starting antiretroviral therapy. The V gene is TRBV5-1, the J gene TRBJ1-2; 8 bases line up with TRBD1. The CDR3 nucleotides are TGCGCCAGCAGCCCCCAGGCAGGGGGCGATGGCTACACCTTC. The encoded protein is CASSPQAGGDGYTF.